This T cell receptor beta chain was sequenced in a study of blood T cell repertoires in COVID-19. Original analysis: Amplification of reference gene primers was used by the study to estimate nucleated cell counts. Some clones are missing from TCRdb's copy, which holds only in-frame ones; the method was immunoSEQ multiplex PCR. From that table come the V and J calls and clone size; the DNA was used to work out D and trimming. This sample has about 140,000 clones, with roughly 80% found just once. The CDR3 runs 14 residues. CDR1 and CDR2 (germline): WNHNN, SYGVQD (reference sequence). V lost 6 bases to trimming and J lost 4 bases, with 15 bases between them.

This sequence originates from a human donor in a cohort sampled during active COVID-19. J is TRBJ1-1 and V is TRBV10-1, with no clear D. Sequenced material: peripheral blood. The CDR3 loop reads CASRPDPRGTEAFF. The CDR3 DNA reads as TGCGCCAGCAGGCCGGATCCACGGGGCACTGAAGCTTTCTTT.